The 18 T cell receptor beta chains below come from one sample, sequenced in a study of molecular identifiers for immune sequencing clone quantification. Via MiXCR, TCRdb re-called the PCR reads, giving one row per CDR3 protein. The data show around 480,000 distinct CDR3 sequences, around 23% seen once. Sequenced material: naive CD8+ T cells from blood, with Jurkat cell RNA spiked in. Subset here: FACS-sorted CD8+CD4-CCR7+CD45RA+ naive T cells. Source of these receptors: a human donor in good health. Some libraries in this study had Jurkat cell RNA spiked in.

V and J are TRBV2 and TRBJ2-7; D possibly corresponds to TRBD2 (6 bases). The germline V and J ends were trimmed by 3 bases and 1 base, with 13 bases remaining between them. CDR3 length equals 15 residues. CDR1 and CDR2 from the germline V gene are SNHLY and FYNNEI. The CDR3 region is CASSEEGFVSYEQYF. Here the CDR3 DNA reads TGTGCCAGCAGTGAGGAGGGGTTCGTTTCCTACGAGCAGTACTTC. Variable domain in full (rest from reference TRBV2 and TRBJ2-7): EPEVTQTPSHQVTQMGQEVILRCVPISNHLYFYWYRQILGQKVEFLVSFYNNEISEKSEIFDDQFSVERPDGSNFTLKIRSTKLEDSAMYFCASSEEGFVSYEQYFGPGTRLTVT.

CDR3 region: CASRPGTASYEQYF. CDR3 in DNA: TGTGCCAGCAGGCCCGGGACGGCCTCCTACGAGCAGTACTTC. The chain is built from TRBV27 and TRBJ2-7; perhaps D is TRBD1 or TRBD2 (5 bases each). Germline values: CDR1 MNHEY, CDR2 SMNVEV (reference sequence). V dropped 6 bases and J dropped 0 bases, with 12 bases sitting between them. The CDR3 consists of 14 residues.

Remarks on this clonotype: A read error may be the cause here, since a much bigger clone is one base away. CDR3 in amino acids: CASSLDIITARAFTEAFF. The CDR3 DNA reads as TGTGCCAGCAGCTTAGACATCATCACCGCCAGGGCATTCACTGAAGCTTTCTTT. The chain is built from TRBV7-6 and TRBJ1-1, with D possibly TRBD1 on 5 matching bases. Trimming cost V 1 base and J 4 bases, with 22 bases left between them. Looked up from germline, CDR1 is SGHVS and CDR2 is FNYEAQ. This CDR3 contains 18 residues.

This clonotype was seen a few times. The chain uses TRBV5-6 and TRBJ1-4, with D possibly matching TRBD1 (6 bases). V lost 4 bases to trimming and J lost 6 bases, with 19 bases between them. Germline V gene sequence: CDR1 SGHDT, CDR2 YYEEEE. The CDR3 contains 16 residues. CDR3 in amino acids: CASSDAGDTLYEKLFF. The DNA for the CDR3 is TGTGCCAGCAGCGACGCCGGGGACACCCTCTATGAAAAACTGTTTTTT.

This clonotype was seen a handful of times. The chain recombines TRBV28 with TRBJ1-5; D is ambiguous. CDR1 and CDR2 from the germline V gene are MDHEN and SYDVKM. The CDR3 runs to 15 residues. The V gene lost 7 bases and the J gene lost 8 bases, with 21 bases spanning the gap. CDR3 loop: CASTSPYGPTEPQHF. CDR3 nucleotides: TGTGCCAGCACCTCACCTTACGGGCCCACCGAGCCCCAGCATTTT.

This clonotype has a count of ten or more. V is TRBV20-1 and J is TRBJ2-7; 9 bases agree with TRBD2. Germline lookup yields CDR1 DFQATT and CDR2 SNEGSKA (reference sequence). V lost 0 bases, J lost 1 base, and 4 bases stayed unmatched. This CDR3 spans 15 amino acids. Here the CDR3 DNA reads TGCAGTGCTAGAGATTTGGGACTAGCATCCTACGAGCAGTACTTC. It codes for CSARDLGLASYEQYF.

Ten or more counts support this clonotype. The V call is TRBV28, the J call TRBJ2-1; TRBD2 is a possible D gene (6 bases). The V gene's germline CDR1 is MDHEN and CDR2 SYDVKM. V lost 2 bases and J 7 bases, leaving 24 bases between the germline ends. CDR3 length equals 18 residues. CDR3 DNA sequence: TGTGCCAGCAGTTTAATCCCCCTAGCGAACCTTGGAGGAAATGAGCAGTTCTTC. This translates into CASSLIPLANLGGNEQFF.

Note on this clonotype: Possible read error: a much larger clone is one base away. The CDR3 nucleotides read TGTGCCAGCAGTCCCATGTGTGGCGGGAGTTTGGATACGCAGTATTTT. This translates into CASSPMCGGSLDTQYF. The gene calls are TRBV12-3 or TRBV12-4 and TRBJ2-3, with 7 bases aligning to TRBD2. The CDR3 spans 16 residues. The V gene end was trimmed by 5 bases and the J gene end by 6 bases; junction bases not matched to a gene: 14.

This clonotype was detected a few times. V usage is TRBV7-6 and J usage is TRBJ2-7, with a weak D call TRBD2 (6 bases). Germline V gene sequence: CDR1 SGHVS, CDR2 FNYEAQ. This CDR3 comprises 15 residues. The V end was cut by 1 base, the J end by 1 base, with 11 bases between. The CDR3 region is CASSLEAGNSYEQYF. In nucleotides, the CDR3 is TGTGCCAGCAGCTTAGAAGCGGGCAATTCCTACGAGCAGTACTTC.

A remark on this clonotype: The conserved final phenylalanine or tryptophan is absent from the CDR3, which likely points to a read error. This rearrangement joins TRBV5-6 to TRBJ2-7; D may match TRBD1 or TRBD2 (5 bases each). CDR1 and CDR2 (germline): SGHDT, YYEEEE. CDR3 length equals 14 residues. Trimming shortened V by 0 bases and J by 0 bases, and 7 bases separated the two germline ends. In DNA, the CDR3 is TGTGCCAGCAGCTTGGGGGGGAGCTCCTACGAGCAGTACCTC. This translates into CASSLGGSSYEQYL.

Details on this clonotype: A much larger clone differs from this one at a single base, so this may be a read error. This chain connects TRBV2 to TRBJ2-3; D not resolved. The length of the CDR3 is 15 residues. Germline V lookup: CDR1 SNHLY, CDR2 FYNNEI. This CDR3 is CASSAATVSTATQYF. The DNA of the CDR3 is TGTGCCAGCTCCGCCGCCACAGTAAGCACAGCTACGCAGTATTTT.

Many counts were recorded for this clonotype. In DNA, the CDR3 is TGTGCCAGCACCACCGAAGGGCAAGCTAATGAAAAACTGTTTTTT. Translated, it gives CASTTEGQANEKLFF. This chain joins TRBV6-2 or TRBV6-3 and TRBJ1-4, with D uncertain. The length of the CDR3 is 15 residues. Trimming shortened V by 7 bases and J by 3 bases, and 15 bases separated the two germline ends. Germline V CDR1 and CDR2: MNHEY, SVGEGT.

The rearrangement uses TRBV6-6 and TRBJ2-7, with 7 bases aligning to TRBD1. Germline-derived CDR1 and CDR2 are MNHNY and SVGAGI (reference sequence). After removal of 5 bases from V and 6 bases from J, the junction contained 7 bases not matched to a gene. The CDR3 is 13 amino acids. The CDR3 DNA sequence: TGTGCCAGCAGTATGACTAACAGGGGCGAGCAGTACTTC. This codes for CASSMTNRGEQYF.

On this clonotype: This may stem from a read error, because a much larger clone lies one nucleotide away. V is TRBV5-1 and J is TRBJ1-1; D is undetermined. The V gene's germline CDR1 is SGHRS and CDR2 YFSETQ. The V end lost 0 bases, the J end lost 6 bases, and 15 bases lay between the germline ends. The CDR3 sequence is 15 residues long. DNA of the CDR3: TGCGCCAGCAGCTTGGACCCGGGAACCCATGCTGAAGCTTTCTTT. Encoded protein: CASSLDPGTHAEAFF.

This clonotype was observed a few times. The J gene is TRBJ2-2, the V gene TRBV12-3 or TRBV12-4; D possibly corresponds to TRBD1 (5 bases). CDR3 length: 14 amino acids. V gave up 10 bases and J gave up 0 bases, with 12 bases separating them. The CDR3 is CATTGAANTGELFF. DNA for the CDR3: TGTGCCACTACAGGCGCCGCGAACACCGGGGAGCTGTTTTTT.

Many counts were recorded for this clonotype. The chain is built from TRBV7-9 and TRBJ2-3; TRBD2 matches at 10 bases. The V gene end was trimmed by 5 bases and the J gene end by 4 bases; junction bases not matched to a gene: 9. Germline loops: CDR1 SEHNR, CDR2 FQNEAQ (reference sequence). The CDR3 is 16 amino acids. CDR3 nucleotide sequence: TGTGCCAGCAGCCGAATAGCGGGGGGCGGCCCAGATACGCAGTATTTT. This gives the protein CASSRIAGGGPDTQYF.

This clonotype appeared many times. The V gene is TRBV25-1, the J gene TRBJ1-1, with TRBD1 identical over 7 bases. CDR3 length: 14 amino acids. Trimming at V came to 3 bases and at J to 4 bases, leaving 5 bases not matched to a gene. CDR1 is MGHDK and CDR2 is SYGVNS in the germline V gene. CDR3 sequence reads: CASSDGRGVTEAFF. Written as DNA, the CDR3 is TGTGCCAGCAGTGACGGCAGGGGGGTCACTGAAGCTTTCTTT.

Only a few counts were recorded for this clonotype. The chain combines TRBV7-6 with TRBJ1-5, with D possibly being TRBD1 (6 bases). From germline, CDR1 is SGHVS and CDR2 FNYEAQ. V was clipped by 5 bases and J by 7 bases, with 15 bases between them. CDR3 length equals 14 residues. CDR3 in DNA: TGTGCCAGCAGCCCTAGTGGGGGCTTCCAGCCCCAGCATTTT. Translating gives CASSPSGGFQPQHF.